The 20 T cell receptor beta chains presented below share a single source sample, sequenced in a study of cytomegalovirus exposure and HLA in healthy donors. PCR used 60 Vbeta primers and 13 Jbeta primers. This table comes from immunoSEQ multiplex PCR, and its TCRdb copy is limited to in-frame clones, with some not included. The sample lists roughly 240,000 clones; 82% were seen once. Material for sequencing was PBMCs. The receptors stem from a woman between 35 and 50 years old in good health and CMV-seropositive.

The gene calls are TRBV19 and TRBJ1-6, with 9 nucleotides matching TRBD1. The CDR3 has 14 residues. V was pared by 6 bases and J by 10 bases, with 7 bases of the junction left unmatched. CDR1 and CDR2 (germline): LNHDA, SQIVND (reference sequence). The CDR3 here is CASRTGQGPSPLHF. For the CDR3, the DNA is TGTGCCAGTAGAACGGGACAGGGTCCCTCACCCCTCCACTTT.

In its sample, this clone was seen a few times. The rearrangement joins TRBV7-2 to TRBJ2-7, with TRBD1 matching 8 bases. The ends lost 5 bases at V and 1 base at J; junction bases unmatched: 7. The germline V gene has CDR1 SGHTA and CDR2 FQGNSA. The CDR3 has 15 amino acids. CDR3 in amino acids: CASSNGQGNSYEQYF. CDR3 in DNA: TGTGCCAGCAGCAACGGACAGGGAAATTCCTACGAGCAGTACTTC.

The CDR3, as DNA: TGCGCCAGCAGCTTGGTCGGGACAGGGCGGAATGAGCAGTTCTTC. Residues: CASSLVGTGRNEQFF. V gene TRBV5-1 combines with J gene TRBJ2-1, with 9 bases aligning to TRBD1. CDR1 and CDR2 (germline): SGHRS, YFSETQ. The CDR3 has 15 amino acids. V trimming: 0 bases; J trimming: 7 bases; junction bases outside the gene matches: 5.

The chain carries TRBV13 and TRBJ2-1, with D possibly TRBD2 on 6 matching bases. Trimming removed 5 bases at V and 2 bases at J, with 19 bases between. The CDR3 runs to 17 residues. CDR1 PRHDT and CDR2 FYEKMQ come from the germline V gene (reference sequence). Here the CDR3 reads CASSADRREITYNEQFF. In nucleotides, the CDR3 is TGTGCCAGCAGCGCTGATAGGAGGGAGATAACCTACAATGAGCAGTTCTTC.

This clone has a single count. V and J are TRBV4-3 and TRBJ2-6, with 7 bases lining up with TRBD1. Unmatched junction bases numbered 3, after V lost 2 bases and J lost 2 bases. CDR3 length equals 16 residues. Germline V lookup: CDR1 LGHNA, CDR2 YSLEER. Written as DNA, the CDR3 is TGCGCCAGCAGCCAATTTACAGGGGCTGGGGCCAACGTCCTGACTTTC. This translates into CASSQFTGAGANVLTF.

This clone was detected a few times. The rearrangement joins TRBV7-9 to TRBJ1-1; maybe TRBD1 (5 bases). CDR3 length: 14 amino acids. Trimming removed 1 base from V and 4 bases from J, with 10 bases in between. Germline V gene lookup returns CDR1 SEHNR and CDR2 FQNEAQ (reference sequence). CDR3 region: CASSLEARATEAFF. DNA for the CDR3: TGTGCCAGCAGCTTAGAGGCCAGGGCCACTGAAGCTTTCTTT.

This chain connects TRBV19 to TRBJ1-2, with TRBD1 matching over 10 bases. The germline V gene has CDR1 LNHDA and CDR2 SQIVND (reference sequence). V lost 5 bases to trimming and J lost 7 bases; unmatched junction nucleotides: 7. The length of the CDR3 is 14 residues. CDR3 loop: CASSVTGGAGGYTF. The CDR3 nucleotides read TGTGCCAGTAGTGTGACAGGGGGCGCCGGTGGCTACACCTTC. Variable domain in full (rest from reference TRBV19 and TRBJ1-2): DGGITQSPKYLFRKEGQNVTLSCEQNLNHDAMYWYRQDPGQGLRLIYYSQIVNDFQKGDIAEGYSVSREKKESFPLTVTSAQKNPTAFYLCASSVTGGAGGYTFGSGTRLTVV.

This clone was counted a single time. The V and J genes are TRBV19 and TRBJ1-5; tentative D call: TRBD1 (5 bases). Looked up from germline, CDR1 is LNHDA and CDR2 is SQIVND (reference sequence). V was clipped by 7 bases and J by 7 bases, with 20 bases between them. The CDR3 has 15 residues. The CDR3 is CASKQQSRAGQPQHF. The CDR3 region has the DNA TGTGCCAGTAAACAGCAATCCAGGGCTGGACAGCCCCAGCATTTT.

This chain connects TRBV29-1 to TRBJ2-7; D is ambiguous. The V and J ends lost 5 bases and 0 bases respectively, with 11 bases between them. The CDR3 has 13 residues. From germline, CDR1 is SQVTM and CDR2 ANQGSEA. DNA of the CDR3: TGCAGCGTTCAAATCTCGGGCTCCTACGAGCAGTACTTC. Translation: CSVQISGSYEQYF.

The rearrangement uses TRBV30 and TRBJ1-3, with unresolved D. The V gene lost 1 base and the J gene lost 3 bases, with 7 bases spanning the gap. This CDR3 has 13 amino acids. CDR1 GTSNPN and CDR2 SVGIG come from the germline V gene (reference sequence). CDR3: CAWSGSGGNTIYF. The CDR3 region has the DNA TGTGCCTGGAGTGGTTCGGGTGGAAACACCATATATTTT.

This chain uses TRBV27 with TRBJ1-2; D uncertain. Trimming took 4 bases from V and 6 from J, leaving 12 bases between them. The CDR3 is 13 residues long. Germline CDR1 and CDR2: MNHEY and SMNVEV (reference sequence). CDR3 protein: CASSSLGLDGYTF. CDR3 DNA sequence: TGTGCCAGCAGTTCACTAGGGTTGGATGGCTACACCTTC.

The chain couples TRBV9 to TRBJ1-1; weak D call: TRBD1 (5 bases). The CDR3 totals 14 residues. V lost 3 bases to trimming and J lost 5 bases, with 14 bases between them. Per germline, CDR1 SGDLS and CDR2 YYNGEE. This CDR3 reads CASSGGPVGTEAFF. CDR3 DNA: TGTGCCAGCAGCGGGGGCCCCGTGGGGACTGAAGCTTTCTTT.

This chain joins TRBV19 and TRBJ1-2; 8 nucleotides align to TRBD1. Per the germline V gene, CDR1 is LNHDA and CDR2 is SQIVND (reference sequence). The CDR3 consists of 13 residues. Losses at the gene ends were 6 bases for V and 6 bases for J; bases not matched to a gene: 6. DNA of the CDR3: TGTGCCAGTAGAGAGCAGGGGGCGGATGGCTACACCTTC. Its protein is CASREQGADGYTF.

This clone came up a few times. The J gene is TRBJ2-7, the V gene TRBV11-3; 8 bases match TRBD2. CDR1 and CDR2 (germline): SGHNT, YENEEA. This CDR3 has 15 residues. Germline trimming cut 1 base from V and 0 bases from J; bases unmatched to any gene: 2. The CDR3: CASSLGGGYSYEQYF. The CDR3 coding sequence is TGTGCCAGCAGCTTAGGCGGGGGGTACTCCTACGAGCAGTACTTC.

The rearrangement uses TRBV9 and TRBJ2-1, with 9 bases that match TRBD2. CDR3 length: 14 residues. Losses at the gene ends were 6 bases for V and 2 bases for J; bases not matched to a gene: 3. The germline V gene has CDR1 SGDLS and CDR2 YYNGEE. The CDR3 region is CASNRGGAYNEQFF. DNA for the CDR3: TGTGCCAGCAATCGCGGGGGGGCCTACAATGAGCAGTTCTTC.

The genes are TRBV4-3 and TRBJ1-5; no definite D call. Germline V gives CDR1 LGHNA, CDR2 YSLEER. Trimming left V 1 base short and J 4 bases short, with 5 bases between. The CDR3 sequence is 13 residues long. The DNA for the CDR3 is TGCGCCAGCAGCCAAGGAGGAAATCAGCCCCAGCATTTT. It encodes CASSQGGNQPQHF.

This chain links TRBV10-3 with TRBJ2-1; D is possibly TRBD2 (7 bases). The CDR3 has 15 amino acids. Germline V CDR1 and CDR2: ENHRY, SYGVKD. V was pared by 9 bases and J by 6 bases, with 21 bases between. The DNA of the CDR3 is TGTGCCATAAGGGGGGATGTGGGGGGGCCCAATGAGCAGTTCTTC. Protein sequence: CAIRGDVGGPNEQFF.

The V and J genes are TRBV4-1 and TRBJ2-2, with a tentative D call TRBD2 (5 bases). This CDR3 region has 17 residues. In germline, CDR1 is MGHRA, CDR2 YSYEKL. Trimming removed 1 base from V and 4 bases from J, with 16 bases in between. The CDR3 loop reads CASSQGLAGTSTGELFF. CDR3 nucleotides: TGCGCCAGCAGCCAAGGGTTGGCGGGTACCTCCACCGGGGAGCTGTTTTTT.

This clone was counted once. The chain joins TRBV18 to TRBJ1-3, with 8 bases lining up with TRBD1. The CDR3 extends over 20 amino acids. J gave up 2 bases and V 4 bases, and 19 bases lay outside the gene matches. CDR1 KGHSH and CDR2 LQKENI come from the germline V gene. The CDR3 DNA reads as TGTGCCAGCTCACTATCACCGGGACAGGTCCGTATGGGGACTGGAAACACCATATATTTT. Amino acid sequence: CASSLSPGQVRMGTGNTIYF.

The V and J genes are TRBV30 and TRBJ2-3; 8 nucleotides line up with TRBD2. The CDR3 length is 12 residues. The V gene end was trimmed by 4 bases and the J gene end by 6 bases; junction bases not matched to a gene: 3. Germline values: CDR1 GTSNPN, CDR2 SVGIG (reference sequence). The CDR3 loop reads CAWTSGGDTQYF. CDR3 sequence (DNA): TGTGCCTGGACAAGCGGGGGTGATACGCAGTATTTT.